The rows below give T cell receptor beta chains drawn from one sample of a study of cytotoxic CD8 clonotypes in ibrutinib-treated CLL. Profiling relied on immunoSEQ multiplex PCR, and the TCRdb table lists in-frame clones only, not all of them. The sample includes some 140,000 clones, under 95% of them seen just once. Sequenced here: PBMCs, sampled after 12 months of ibrutinib treatment. These receptors were taken from a human donor with chronic lymphocytic leukemia. Both conserved end residues are part of each CDR3.

>TRBV27|TRBJ2-7
CASSTRQTYEQYF
>TRBV6-1|TRBJ1-2
CASSESRTVARPYGYTF
>TRBV5-6|TRBJ2-5
CASSLWAREETQYF
>TRBV9|TRBJ2-2
CASSVVGANTGELFF
>TRBV5-1|TRBJ1-2
CASSATGTGDGYTF
>TRBV27|TRBJ2-2
CASSLLSRVDTGELFF
>TRBV19|TRBJ2-1
CASSIGASGRSEQFF
>TRBV5-8|TRBJ1-3
CASSLGYSSGNTIYF
>TRBV7-3|TRBJ2-7
CASSERESHEQYF
>TRBV5-1|TRBJ2-7
CASSSSGIPGEQYF
>TRBV7-2|TRBJ1-5
CASSKGSYQPQHF
>TRBV7-9|TRBJ2-7
CASSSSGGEQYF
>TRBV9|TRBJ2-1
CASSVSTGLSYNEQFF
>TRBV6-5|TRBJ2-7
CASSPTRGYSYEQYF
>TRBV19|TRBJ2-1
CASSKPSGKSYNEQFF
>TRBV11-2|TRBJ2-2
CASSSTSGGNTGELFF
>TRBV28|TRBJ2-1
CASSFRTARGNEQFF
>TRBV7-2|TRBJ2-5
CASRPALRETQYF
>TRBV15|TRBJ2-5
CATSRGGTGWVETQYF
>TRBV28|TRBJ2-7
CASSLLGQGRAEQYF
>TRBV18|TRBJ1-2
CASSPPWQNNYGYTF
>TRBV5-1|TRBJ2-3
CASSSGTSTDTQYF
>TRBV9|TRBJ1-2
CASSSRSDNNYGYTF
>TRBV15|TRBJ2-3
CATSRDDSATGAQYF
>TRBV7-6|TRBJ2-7
CASTADPSSYEQYF